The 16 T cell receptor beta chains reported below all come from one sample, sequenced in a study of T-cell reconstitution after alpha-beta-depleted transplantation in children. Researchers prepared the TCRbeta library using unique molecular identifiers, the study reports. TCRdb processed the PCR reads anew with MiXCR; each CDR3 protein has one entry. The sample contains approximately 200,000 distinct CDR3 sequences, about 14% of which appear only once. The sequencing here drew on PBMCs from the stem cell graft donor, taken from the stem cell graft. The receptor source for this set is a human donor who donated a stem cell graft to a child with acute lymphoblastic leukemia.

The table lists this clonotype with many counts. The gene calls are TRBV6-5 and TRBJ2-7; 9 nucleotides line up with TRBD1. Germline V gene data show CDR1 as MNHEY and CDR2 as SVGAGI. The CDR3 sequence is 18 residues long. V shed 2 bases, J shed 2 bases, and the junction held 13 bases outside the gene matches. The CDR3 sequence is CASSYRLTGQGEPYEQYF. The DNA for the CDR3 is TGTGCCAGCAGTTACCGACTTACGGGACAGGGAGAGCCCTACGAGCAGTACTTC.

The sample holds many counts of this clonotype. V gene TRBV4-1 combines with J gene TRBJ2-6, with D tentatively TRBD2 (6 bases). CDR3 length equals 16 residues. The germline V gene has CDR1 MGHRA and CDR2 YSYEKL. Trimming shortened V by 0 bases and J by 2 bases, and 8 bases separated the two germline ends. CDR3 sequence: CASSQDWGAGANVLTF. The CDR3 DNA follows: TGCGCCAGCAGCCAAGACTGGGGGGCTGGGGCCAACGTCCTGACTTTC.

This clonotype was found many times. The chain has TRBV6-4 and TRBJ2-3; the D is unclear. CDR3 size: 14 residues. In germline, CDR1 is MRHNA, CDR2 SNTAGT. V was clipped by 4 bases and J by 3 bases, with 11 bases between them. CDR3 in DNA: TGTGCCAGCAGTGCTCTGGGTAGGACAGATACGCAGTATTTT. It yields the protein CASSALGRTDTQYF.

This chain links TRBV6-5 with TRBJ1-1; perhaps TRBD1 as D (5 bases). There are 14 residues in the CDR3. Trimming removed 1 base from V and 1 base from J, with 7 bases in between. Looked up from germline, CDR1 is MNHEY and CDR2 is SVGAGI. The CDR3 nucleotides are TGTGCCAGCAGTTACTTGACAGCGAACACTGAAGCTTTCTTT. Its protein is CASSYLTANTEAFF.

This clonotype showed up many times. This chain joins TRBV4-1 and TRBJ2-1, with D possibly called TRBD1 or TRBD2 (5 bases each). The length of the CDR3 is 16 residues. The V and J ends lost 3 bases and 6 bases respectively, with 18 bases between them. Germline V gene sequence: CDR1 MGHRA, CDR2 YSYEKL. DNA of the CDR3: TGCGCCAGCAGCCAGCCGAATGTAGGGGAGTCCAATGAGCAGTTCTTC. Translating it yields CASSQPNVGESNEQFF.

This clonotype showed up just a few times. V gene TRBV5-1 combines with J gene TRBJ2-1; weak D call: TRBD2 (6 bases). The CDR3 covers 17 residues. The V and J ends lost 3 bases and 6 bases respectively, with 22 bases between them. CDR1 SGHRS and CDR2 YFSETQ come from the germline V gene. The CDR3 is CASSSSRAGRRANEQFF. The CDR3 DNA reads TGCGCCAGCAGCTCCTCGCGGGCGGGACGGCGAGCCAATGAGCAGTTCTTC.

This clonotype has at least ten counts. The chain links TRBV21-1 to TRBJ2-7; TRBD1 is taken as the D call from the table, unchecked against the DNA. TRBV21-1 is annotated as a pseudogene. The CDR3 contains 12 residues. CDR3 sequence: CARGQGGNEQYF. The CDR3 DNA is TGTGCCAGGGGACAGGGGGGCAACGAGCAGTACTTC.

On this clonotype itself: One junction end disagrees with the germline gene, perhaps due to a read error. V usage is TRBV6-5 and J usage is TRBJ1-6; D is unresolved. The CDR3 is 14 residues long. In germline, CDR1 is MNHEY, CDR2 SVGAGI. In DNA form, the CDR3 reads TGTGCCAGCAGTTACTTAACAAATAATTCGCCCCTCCACTTT. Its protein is CASSYLTNNSPLHF.

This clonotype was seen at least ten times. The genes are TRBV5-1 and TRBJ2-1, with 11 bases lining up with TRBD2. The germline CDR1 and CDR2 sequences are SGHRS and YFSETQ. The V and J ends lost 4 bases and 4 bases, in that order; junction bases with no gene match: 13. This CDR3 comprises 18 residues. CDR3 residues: CASSGKGLADKTYNEQFF. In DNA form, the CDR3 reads TGCGCCAGCAGCGGGAAGGGACTAGCGGACAAAACATACAATGAGCAGTTCTTC.

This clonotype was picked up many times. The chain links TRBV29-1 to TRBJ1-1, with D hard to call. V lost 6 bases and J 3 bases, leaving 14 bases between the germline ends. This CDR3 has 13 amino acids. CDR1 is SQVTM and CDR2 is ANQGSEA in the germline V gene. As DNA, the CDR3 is TGCAGCGTAATGCAGGACGGTGACACTGAAGCTTTCTTT. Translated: CSVMQDGDTEAFF.

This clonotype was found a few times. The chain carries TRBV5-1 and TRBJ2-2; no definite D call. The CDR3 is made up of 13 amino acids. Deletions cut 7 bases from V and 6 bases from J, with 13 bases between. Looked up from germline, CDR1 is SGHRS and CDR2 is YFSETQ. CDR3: CASYGNRAGELFF. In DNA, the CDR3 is TGCGCCAGCTATGGGAACCGGGCCGGGGAGCTGTTTTTT.

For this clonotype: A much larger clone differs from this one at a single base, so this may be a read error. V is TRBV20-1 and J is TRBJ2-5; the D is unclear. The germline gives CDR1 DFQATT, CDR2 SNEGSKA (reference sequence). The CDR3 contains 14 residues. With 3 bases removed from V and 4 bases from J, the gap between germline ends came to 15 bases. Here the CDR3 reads CSARIRPPRETQYF. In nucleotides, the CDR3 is TGCAGTGCTAGGATCAGACCGCCCCGAGAGACCCAGTACTTC.

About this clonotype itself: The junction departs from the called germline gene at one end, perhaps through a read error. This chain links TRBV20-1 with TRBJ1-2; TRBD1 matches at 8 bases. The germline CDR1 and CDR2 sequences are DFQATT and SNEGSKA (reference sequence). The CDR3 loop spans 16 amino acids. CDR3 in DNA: TGCTGTGCCCCCCCCGTCGGCAGGGGGCTCAGCTATGGCTACACCTTC. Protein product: CCAPPVGRGLSYGYTF.

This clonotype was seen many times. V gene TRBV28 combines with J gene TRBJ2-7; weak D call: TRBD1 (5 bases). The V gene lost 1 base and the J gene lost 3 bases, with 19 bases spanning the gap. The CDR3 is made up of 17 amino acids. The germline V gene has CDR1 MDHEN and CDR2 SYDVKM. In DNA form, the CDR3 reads TGTGCCAGCAGTTTATATCCACAGGTTTTTCTAGACTACGAGCAGTACTTC. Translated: CASSLYPQVFLDYEQYF. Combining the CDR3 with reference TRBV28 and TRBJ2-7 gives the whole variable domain DVKVTQSSRYLVKRTGEKVFLECVQDMDHENMFWYRQDPGLGLRLIYFSYDVKMKEKGDIPEGYSVSREKKERFSLILESASTNQTSMYLCASSLYPQVFLDYEQYFGPGTRLTVT.

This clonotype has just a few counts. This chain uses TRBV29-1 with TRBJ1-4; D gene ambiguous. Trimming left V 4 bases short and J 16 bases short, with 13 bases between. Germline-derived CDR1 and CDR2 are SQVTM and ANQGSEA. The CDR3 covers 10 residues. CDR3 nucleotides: TGCAGCGTTGTAGTTGAAAGGGAGTTTTTT. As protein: CSVVVEREFF.

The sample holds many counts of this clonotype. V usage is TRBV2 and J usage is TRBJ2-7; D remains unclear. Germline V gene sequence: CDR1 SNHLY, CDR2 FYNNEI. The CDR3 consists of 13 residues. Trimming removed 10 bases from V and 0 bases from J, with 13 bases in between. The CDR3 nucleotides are TGTGCCACCCAGGACGTTTTCTCCTACGAGCAGTACTTC. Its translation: CATQDVFSYEQYF. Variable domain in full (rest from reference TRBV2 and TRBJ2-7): EPEVTQTPSHQVTQMGQEVILRCVPISNHLYFYWYRQILGQKVEFLVSFYNNEISEKSEIFDDQFSVERPDGSNFTLKIRSTKLEDSAMYFCATQDVFSYEQYFGPGTRLTVT.